The rows below give T cell receptor beta chains drawn from one sample of a study of technical replicates of blood from a handful of donors. Profiled with immunoSEQ multiplex PCR; TCRdb holds only in-frame clones, not every one. The data hold tens of thousands of clones, with approximately 97% observed a single time. The sample comprised T cells isolated from PBMCs. The receptors here all came from a human donor in good health. Both conserved end residues are part of each CDR3. The D gene is left open where the match is weak. Clone sizes are given selectively: once, few, many, or a class where the clone is expanded.

D: -
size: -
J: TRBJ2-6
V: TRBV29-1
CDR3: CSVEAIPGANVLTF
DNA: TGCAGCGTTGAGGCCATCCCTGGGGCCAACGTCCTGACTTTC

D: -
size: -
J: TRBJ1-1
V: TRBV6-5
CDR3: CASSYGGMNTEAFF
DNA: TGTGCCAGCAGTTACGGGGGGATGAACACTGAAGCTTTCTTT

D: -
size: -
J: TRBJ2-1
V: TRBV5-4
CDR3: CASSSLSGYSYNEQFF
DNA: TGTGCCAGCAGCTCGCTTAGCGGATACTCCTACAATGAGCAGTTCTTC

D: TRBD2
size: -
J: TRBJ2-1
V: TRBV6-5
CDR3: CASSNGRERYNEQFF
DNA: TGTGCCAGCTCCAACGGGCGGGAGAGGTACAATGAGCAGTTCTTC

D: TRBD2
size: -
J: TRBJ2-7
V: TRBV7-9
CDR3: CASSFSSGRSYEQYF
DNA: TGTGCCAGCAGCTTCTCTAGCGGGAGAAGCTACGAGCAGTACTTC

D: TRBD2
size: -
J: TRBJ2-5
V: TRBV7-9
CDR3: CASSLVGLAGETQYF
DNA: TGTGCCAGCAGCTTAGTAGGACTAGCGGGAGAGACCCAGTACTTC

D: TRBD2
size: once
J: TRBJ2-7
V: TRBV6-5
CDR3: CASSYTTSGSRYEQYF
DNA: TGTGCCAGCAGTTACACAACTAGCGGGAGTCGGTACGAGCAGTACTTC

D: -
size: -
J: TRBJ2-5
V: TRBV29-1
CDR3: CSVEGVRDLETQYF
DNA: TGCAGCGTTGAAGGTGTGAGGGATTTAGAGACCCAGTACTTC

D: TRBD1
size: -
J: TRBJ1-3
V: TRBV27
CDR3: CASSPRTGTFGNTIYF
DNA: TGTGCCAGCAGTCCACGGACAGGGACATTTGGAAACACCATATATTTT

D: TRBD2
size: -
J: TRBJ2-7
V: TRBV27
CDR3: CASSPLAGNSYEQYF
DNA: TGTGCCAGCAGTCCCTTAGCGGGGAACTCCTACGAGCAGTACTTC

D: TRBD2
size: -
J: TRBJ2-7
V: TRBV2
CDR3: CASKRAGGYEQYF
DNA: TGTGCCAGCAAAAGAGCGGGAGGCTACGAGCAGTACTTC

D: -
size: -
J: TRBJ1-5
V: TRBV27
CDR3: CASSWGGIQPQHF
DNA: TGTGCCAGCAGTTGGGGGGGGATTCAGCCCCAGCATTTT

D: TRBD1
size: -
J: TRBJ2-1
V: TRBV11-2
CDR3: CASSRRAGQDNEQFF
DNA: TGTGCCAGCAGCCGACGCGCCGGACAGGACAATGAGCAGTTCTTC

D: -
size: -
J: TRBJ2-5
V: TRBV21-1
CDR3: CASSIRGPQETQYF
DNA: TGTGCCAGCAGCATCAGGGGGCCCCAAGAGACCCAGTACTTC

D: TRBD1
size: -
J: TRBJ1-5
V: TRBV28
CDR3: CASSLPGQGDNQPQHF
DNA: TGTGCCAGCAGCCTACCGGGACAGGGGGATAATCAGCCCCAGCATTTT

D: -
size: -
J: TRBJ1-4
V: TRBV5-1
CDR3: CASSSSGALNEKLFF
DNA: TGCGCCAGCAGCTCATCAGGGGCGCTAAATGAAAAACTGTTTTTT

D: -
size: -
J: TRBJ2-1
V: TRBV6-1
CDR3: CASSESGSASSYNEQFF
DNA: TGTGCCAGCAGTGAGTCGGGATCTGCTAGCTCCTACAATGAGCAGTTCTTC

D: -
size: once
J: TRBJ2-3
V: TRBV5-6
CDR3: CASSLDRQYF
DNA: TGTGCCAGCAGCTTAGATAGGCAGTATTTT

D: TRBD1
size: -
J: TRBJ2-7
V: TRBV5-1
CDR3: CASSLGQGGEQYF
DNA: TGCGCCAGCAGCTTGGGACAGGGGGGTGAGCAGTACTTC

D: TRBD1
size: -
J: TRBJ2-5
V: TRBV5-1
CDR3: CASSRGTYRGYQETQYF
DNA: TGCGCCAGCAGCCGGGGCACGTACAGGGGGTACCAAGAGACCCAGTACTTC

D: -
size: -
J: TRBJ1-1
V: TRBV29-1
CDR3: CSASRVGGTEAFF
DNA: TGCAGCGCTAGTCGGGTTGGAGGCACTGAAGCTTTCTTT

D: -
size: -
J: TRBJ2-5
V: TRBV6-5
CDR3: CASSYPGTSTQYF
DNA: TGTGCCAGCAGTTACCCCGGGACTTCGACCCAGTACTTC

D: -
size: -
J: TRBJ1-2
V: TRBV9
CDR3: CASSVLEAPNYGYTF
DNA: TGTGCCAGCAGCGTTTTAGAAGCTCCTAACTATGGCTACACCTTC

D: -
size: -
J: TRBJ2-3
V: TRBV7-9
CDR3: CASSLGLAESTDTQYF
DNA: TGTGCCAGCAGCTTAGGGCTAGCCGAGAGCACAGATACGCAGTATTTT

D: -
size: -
J: TRBJ1-3
V: TRBV5-4
CDR3: CASSSGTFGNTIYF
DNA: TGTGCCAGCAGCAGCGGGACGTTTGGAAACACCATATATTTT

D: TRBD2
size: -
J: TRBJ2-3
V: TRBV27
CDR3: CASRVLAGTDTQYF
DNA: TGTGCCAGCAGGGTACTAGCGGGAACAGATACGCAGTATTTT

D: TRBD2
size: -
J: TRBJ2-2
V: TRBV4-3
CDR3: CASSQEFLEREVVGELFF
DNA: TGCGCCAGCAGCCAAGAATTTCTCGAGCGGGAGGTGGTCGGGGAGCTGTTTTTT

D: TRBD1
size: -
J: TRBJ1-2
V: TRBV19
CDR3: CASSIDRDRDGYTF
DNA: TGTGCCAGTAGTATCGACCGGGACAGGGATGGCTACACCTTC

D: TRBD1
size: -
J: TRBJ2-5
V: TRBV18
CDR3: CASSRDRQETQYF
DNA: TGTGCCAGCTCACGGGACAGGCAAGAGACCCAGTACTTC

D: -
size: once
J: TRBJ2-1
V: TRBV10-2
CDR3: CASGGVLNEQFF
DNA: TGCGCCAGCGGTGGAGTCCTAAATGAGCAGTTCTTC

D: -
size: -
J: TRBJ2-7
V: TRBV30
CDR3: CAWSRSSYEQYF
DNA: TGTGCCTGGAGTCGGAGCTCCTACGAGCAGTACTTC